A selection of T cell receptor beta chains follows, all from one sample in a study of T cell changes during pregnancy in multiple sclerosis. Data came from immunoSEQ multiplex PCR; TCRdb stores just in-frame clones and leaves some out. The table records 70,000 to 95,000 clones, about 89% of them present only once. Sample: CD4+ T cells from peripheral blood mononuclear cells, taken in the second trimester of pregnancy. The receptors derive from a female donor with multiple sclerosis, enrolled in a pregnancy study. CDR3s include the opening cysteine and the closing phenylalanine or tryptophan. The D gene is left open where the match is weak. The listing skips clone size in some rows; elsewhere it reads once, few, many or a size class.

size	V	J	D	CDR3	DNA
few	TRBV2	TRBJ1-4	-	CASTPSGATNEKLFF	TGTGCCAGCACCCCCTCAGGGGCAACTAATGAAAAACTGTTTTTT
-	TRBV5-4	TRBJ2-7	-	CASSPRSRGRNEQYF	TGTGCCAGCAGTCCCCGTTCTAGGGGTCGGAACGAGCAGTACTTC
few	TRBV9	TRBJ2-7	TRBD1	CASSVETGGSYEQYF	TGTGCCAGCAGCGTAGAGACAGGGGGCTCCTACGAGCAGTACTTC
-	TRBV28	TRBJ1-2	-	CASSIHGGPNYGYTF	TGTGCCAGCAGCATCCACGGGGGGCCCAACTATGGCTACACCTTC
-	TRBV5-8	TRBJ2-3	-	CASSLGRADTQYF	TGTGCCAGCAGCTTGGGCAGGGCTGATACGCAGTATTTT
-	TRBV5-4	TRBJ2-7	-	CASSPGGYYEQYF	TGTGCCAGCAGCCCCGGCGGATACTACGAGCAGTACTTC
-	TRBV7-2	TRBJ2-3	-	CASSLVLSDTQYF	TGTGCCAGCAGCTTAGTCTTGTCAGATACGCAGTATTTT
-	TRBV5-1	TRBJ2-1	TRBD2	CASSLDPSGGGNEQFF	TGCGCCAGCAGCTTGGATCCTAGCGGGGGGGGTAATGAGCAGTTCTTC
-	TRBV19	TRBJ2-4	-	CASSADKAKNIQYF	TGTGCCAGTAGTGCGGATAAAGCCAAAAACATTCAGTACTTC
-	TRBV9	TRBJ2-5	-	CASSAGGLFRETQYF	TGTGCCAGCAGCGCCGGCGGGCTCTTCAGGGAGACCCAGTACTTC
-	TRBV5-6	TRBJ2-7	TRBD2	CASSALAGSYEQYF	TGTGCCAGCAGCGCACTAGCGGGATCGTACGAGCAGTACTTC
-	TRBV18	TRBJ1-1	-	CASSPQPGGTEAFF	TGTGCCAGCTCACCCCAACCCGGGGGCACTGAAGCTTTCTTT
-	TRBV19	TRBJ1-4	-	CATKAGAALGEKLFF	TGTGCCACCAAGGCGGGGGCCGCCCTGGGAGAAAAACTGTTTTTT
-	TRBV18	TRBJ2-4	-	CASSPLGTGVSNIQYF	TGTGCCAGCTCACCCCTTGGGACGGGAGTATCAAACATTCAGTACTTC
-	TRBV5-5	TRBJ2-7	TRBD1	CASSLEGQSYEQYF	TGTGCCAGCAGCTTGGAGGGACAGTCCTACGAGCAGTACTTC
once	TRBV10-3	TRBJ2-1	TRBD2	CAISVTSGIHEQFF	TGTGCCATCAGCGTGACTAGCGGGATACATGAGCAGTTCTTC
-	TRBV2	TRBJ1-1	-	CASSEASTLGVPSNTEAFF	TGTGCCAGCAGTGAAGCTAGTACCTTAGGAGTTCCATCGAACACTGAAGCTTTCTTT
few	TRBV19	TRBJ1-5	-	CASSTGYQPQHF	TGTGCCAGTAGTACAGGGTATCAGCCCCAGCATTTT
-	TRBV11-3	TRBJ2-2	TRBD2	CASSSTSGGAGELFF	TGTGCCAGCAGCTCAACTAGCGGGGGGGCCGGGGAGCTGTTTTTT
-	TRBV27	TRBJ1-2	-	CASSRRGAGYTF	TGTGCCAGCTCGAGGAGGGGCGCGGGCTACACCTTC
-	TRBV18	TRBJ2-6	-	CASSPGGGISGANVLTF	TGTGCCAGCTCACCAGGGGGCGGTATCTCCGGGGCCAACGTCCTGACTTTC
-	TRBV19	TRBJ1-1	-	CASIRGSVSEAFF	TGTGCCAGTATACGTGGTTCGGTGTCGGAAGCTTTCTTT
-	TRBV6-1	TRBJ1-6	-	CASSEGPLRGGTHNSPLHF	TGTGCCAGCAGTGAAGGGCCCCTGCGAGGGGGTACTCATAATTCACCCCTCCACTTT
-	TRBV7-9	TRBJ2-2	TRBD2	CAGNGTSGNTGELFF	TGTGCCGGAAACGGGACTAGCGGGAACACCGGGGAGCTGTTTTTT